These 29 T cell receptor beta chains share one sample of origin, sequenced in a study of response to subunit inactivated influenza vaccine. One entry per CDR3 protein results from TCRdb running MiXCR on the RT-PCR reads. The data show about 800,000 distinct CDR3 sequences, 21% seen once. Specimen: PBMCs from blood, collected about 5 days after vaccination. The origin of the receptors is a man in his forties or fifties who received an inactivated influenza vaccine.

This chain joins TRBV12-3 or TRBV12-4 and TRBJ1-1; D is unresolved. Trimming left V 4 bases short and J 8 bases short, with 20 bases between. The CDR3 is made up of 15 amino acids. The CDR3 sequence is CASSSARWAQTEAFF. CDR3 DNA sequence: TGTGCCAGCAGTTCAGCACGCTGGGCCCAGACCGAAGCTTTCTTT.

This chain connects TRBV5-1 to TRBJ2-7, with TRBD2 matching 10 bases. Germline trimming cut 2 bases from V and 1 base from J; bases unmatched to any gene: 6. This CDR3 is built from 16 residues. Germline CDR1 SGHRS, CDR2 YFSETQ. The CDR3 loop is CASSLSGLADSYEQYF. CDR3 DNA sequence: TGCGCCAGCAGCTTATCAGGACTAGCGGATTCCTACGAGCAGTACTTC. The variable domain in full, with the rest retrieved from reference TRBV5-1 and TRBJ2-7, is KAGVTQTPRYLIKTRGQQVTLSCSPISGHRSVSWYQQTPGQGLQFLFEYFSETQRNKGNFPGRFSGRQFSNSRSEMNVSTLELGDSALYLCASSLSGLADSYEQYFGPGTRLTVT.

The chain has TRBV12-3 or TRBV12-4 and TRBJ2-3; the match to TRBD2 covers 10 bases. This CDR3 region has 16 residues. Unmatched junction bases numbered 11, after V lost 5 bases and J lost 6 bases. The CDR3 DNA reads TGTGCCAGCAGTCCGCCCTTAGCGGGGGGAAGGGATACGCAGTATTTT. Translating it yields CASSPPLAGGRDTQYF.

This chain connects TRBV4-3 to TRBJ2-1; D not certain. This CDR3 has 15 amino acids. Germline V gene sequence: CDR1 LGHNA, CDR2 YSLEER. The V end was cut by 0 bases, the J end by 11 bases, with 17 bases between. CDR3 amino acids: CASSQDNQVGLKQFF. CDR3 coding DNA: TGCGCCAGCAGCCAAGATAATCAGGTCGGTCTAAAGCAGTTCTTC.

This chain uses TRBV29-1 with TRBJ2-5; 11 positions agree with TRBD1. CDR1 is SQVTM, CDR2 ANQGSEA, per germline. The CDR3 is made up of 14 amino acids. The V and J ends lost 4 bases and 7 bases, in that order; junction bases with no gene match: 8. The CDR3 coding sequence is TGCAGCGTTGGGGACAGGGGGAGTCTGGGGACCCAGTACTTC. Encoded protein: CSVGDRGSLGTQYF.

This clonotype has only a few counts. The rearrangement joins TRBV20-1 to TRBJ2-1, with 11 bases matching TRBD2. After removal of 5 bases from V and 4 bases from J, the junction contained 10 bases not matched to a gene. CDR1 is DFQATT, CDR2 SNEGSKA, per germline (reference sequence). The length of the CDR3 is 16 residues. The CDR3 sequence is CSAGGGRLAGYNEQFF. The CDR3 DNA follows: TGCAGTGCTGGGGGGGGGCGACTAGCGGGATACAATGAGCAGTTCTTC.

The chain links TRBV12-3 or TRBV12-4 to TRBJ2-7, with TRBD2 as a possible D gene (5 bases). V shed 4 bases and J shed 7 bases, with 17 bases lying between them. The CDR3 is made up of 14 amino acids. CDR3 bases: TGTGCCAGCAGTTCACAAGAGGAGGTGGGGGAGCAGTACTTC. Protein sequence: CASSSQEEVGEQYF.

At least ten counts were recorded for this clonotype. The rearrangement joins TRBV5-1 to TRBJ1-6; 12 nucleotides align to TRBD1. This CDR3 comprises 15 residues. Germline V CDR1 and CDR2: SGHRS, YFSETQ. J gave up 10 bases and V 4 bases, and 6 bases lay outside the gene matches. The CDR3, as DNA: TGCGCCAGCAGCATGGGACAGGGGGCGAAATCACCCCTCCACTTT. The encoded protein is CASSMGQGAKSPLHF.

The CDR3 nucleotides are TGTGCCAGTGAAACGGACAGGGTGACCGGGGAGCTGTTTTTT. Its translation is CASETDRVTGELFF. This rearrangement joins TRBV5-5 to TRBJ2-2; 8 bases align to TRBD1. CDR3 size: 14 residues. V gave up 8 bases and J gave up 5 bases; unmatched junction bases: 8. Germline values: CDR1 SGHKS, CDR2 YYEKEE (reference sequence).

The V gene is TRBV24-1, the J gene TRBJ2-1; TRBD1 matches at 9 bases. The CDR3 extends over 15 amino acids. Germline CDR1 and CDR2: KGHDR and SFDVKD. The trim removed 1 base at V and 7 bases at J, leaving 4 bases unmatched. The CDR3 DNA is TGTGCCACCAGTGATTTCGGACAGGGGAAAAATGAGCAGTTCTTC. The encoded protein is CATSDFGQGKNEQFF.

This chain links TRBV14 with TRBJ2-7; no definite D call. V shed 3 bases and J shed 1 base, with 10 bases lying between them. Germline CDR1 reads SGHDN; CDR2 reads FVKESK. The CDR3 has 14 residues. CDR3 coding DNA: TGTGCCAGCAGCCATCCGGTAATGTCCTACGAGCAGTACTTC. Its translation: CASSHPVMSYEQYF.

This clonotype was counted between two and nine times. The chain employs TRBV5-1 and TRBJ2-2; D is unclear. Germline assignment: CDR1 SGHRS and CDR2 YFSETQ. V shed 0 bases and J shed 5 bases, with 14 bases lying between them. This CDR3 has 16 amino acids. CDR3 coding DNA: TGCGCCAGCAGCTTGGGGGATCCGATACAAACCGGGGAGCTGTTTTTT. This codes for CASSLGDPIQTGELFF. The full variable domain, rest sourced from reference TRBV5-1 and TRBJ2-2, is KAGVTQTPRYLIKTRGQQVTLSCSPISGHRSVSWYQQTPGQGLQFLFEYFSETQRNKGNFPGRFSGRQFSNSRSEMNVSTLELGDSALYLCASSLGDPIQTGELFFGEGSRLTVL.

V usage is TRBV2 and J usage is TRBJ2-3, with 9 bases lining up with TRBD1. The CDR3 sequence is 17 residues long. Germline-derived CDR1 and CDR2 are SNHLY and FYNNEI. Trimming at V came to 4 bases and at J to 2 bases, leaving 10 bases not matched to a gene. The CDR3 bases are TGTGCCAGCAGTGCAATGACAGGGGGATGGGTCACAGATACGCAGTATTTT. Translation gives CASSAMTGGWVTDTQYF.

This clonotype was observed a few times. The chain carries TRBV7-2 and TRBJ2-1, with D tentatively TRBD2 (6 bases). The CDR3 is 16 residues long. V was pared by 2 bases and J by 0 bases, with 11 bases between. Germline loops: CDR1 SGHTA, CDR2 FQGNSA. CDR3 region: CASSLRDSSSYNEQFF. In nucleotides, the CDR3 is TGTGCCAGCAGCTTACGGGACTCGAGCTCCTACAATGAGCAGTTCTTC.

J is TRBJ2-2 and V is TRBV5-1, with D unclear. CDR3 size: 14 residues. With 1 base removed from V and 4 bases from J, the gap between germline ends came to 8 bases. CDR1 and CDR2 (germline): SGHRS, YFSETQ. CDR3: CASSLWILTGELFF. CDR3 DNA sequence: TGCGCCAGCAGCTTGTGGATACTCACCGGGGAGCTGTTTTTT.

V gene TRBV7-8 combines with J gene TRBJ2-6; D not certain. With 5 bases removed from V and 0 bases from J, the gap between germline ends came to 8 bases. Germline CDR1 and CDR2: SGHVS and FQNEAQ. This CDR3 spans 15 amino acids. This CDR3 is CASSPMISGANVLTF. The CDR3 DNA sequence: TGTGCCAGCAGCCCTATGATCTCTGGGGCCAACGTCCTGACTTTC.

The genes are TRBV28 and TRBJ2-2; the match to TRBD1 covers 11 bases. CDR3 length equals 16 residues. The J segment lost 3 bases and the V segment lost 6 bases, leaving 6 bases of the junction unmatched. Germline V lookup: CDR1 MDHEN, CDR2 SYDVKM. This chain's CDR3 is CASSHGTGGHTGELFF. In DNA form, the CDR3 reads TGTGCCAGCAGCCATGGGACAGGGGGACACACCGGGGAGCTGTTTTTT.

This clonotype has just a few counts. The chain has TRBV4-3 and TRBJ2-7, with 7 positions matching TRBD2. CDR1 and CDR2 (germline): LGHNA, YSLEER. Germline trimming cut 0 bases from V and 2 bases from J; bases unmatched to any gene: 7. This CDR3 spans 16 amino acids. The CDR3: CASSQDFPREAYEQYF. As DNA, the CDR3 is TGCGCCAGCAGCCAAGATTTTCCCCGGGAGGCCTACGAGCAGTACTTC.

This clonotype was detected only a few times. The chain is built from TRBV9 and TRBJ2-1; possibly TRBD1 for D (6 bases). Germline assignment: CDR1 SGDLS and CDR2 YYNGEE. V lost 4 bases, J lost 5 bases, and 19 bases lay in between. The CDR3 length is 16 residues. Here the CDR3 reads CASSQDIWGPNNEQFF. DNA for the CDR3: TGTGCCAGCAGCCAAGACATCTGGGGGCCAAACAATGAGCAGTTCTTC.

This clonotype was counted a few times. V is TRBV6-2 or TRBV6-3 and J is TRBJ2-1, with 10 nucleotides matching TRBD2. Germline lookup yields CDR1 MNHEY and CDR2 SVGEGT. The CDR3 is made up of 15 amino acids. The J segment lost 4 bases and the V segment lost 6 bases, leaving 6 bases of the junction unmatched. The CDR3 spells CASSRASGRYNEQFF. DNA of the CDR3: TGTGCCAGCAGCCGTGCTAGCGGGAGATACAATGAGCAGTTCTTC.

The table lists this clonotype with a few counts. This chain joins TRBV20-1 and TRBJ1-1; D uncertain. The germline gives CDR1 DFQATT, CDR2 SNEGSKA (reference sequence). The V end lost 2 bases, the J end lost 5 bases, and 15 bases lay between the germline ends. The CDR3 sequence is 14 residues long. The CDR3 region is CSARSPMGGTEAFF. The CDR3 DNA reads as TGCAGTGCTAGAAGTCCCATGGGCGGGACTGAAGCTTTCTTT.

V and J are TRBV20-1 and TRBJ1-4; D gene ambiguous. The CDR3 has 13 residues. Germline V gene lookup returns CDR1 DFQATT and CDR2 SNEGSKA (reference sequence). V shed 4 bases and J shed 9 bases, with 15 bases lying between them. In DNA, the CDR3 is TGCAGTGCTATCGCCCTCGGGAAAAAAAAACTGTTTTTT. Translation: CSAIALGKKKLFF.

The genes are TRBV6-1 and TRBJ2-7; D possibly uses TRBD1 or TRBD2 (6 bases each). Germline V gene data show CDR1 as MNHNS and CDR2 as SASEGT. The CDR3 length is 14 residues. V lost 7 bases and J 1 base, leaving 14 bases between the germline ends. In DNA, the CDR3 is TGTGCCAGCAACAGGGACTCATTATCCTACGAGCAGTACTTC. Encoded protein: CASNRDSLSYEQYF.

This chain joins TRBV4-3 and TRBJ2-2; maybe TRBD2 (6 bases). The CDR3 is 15 amino acids. V was trimmed by 2 bases and J by 9 bases, leaving 16 bases between them. Looked up from germline, CDR1 is LGHNA and CDR2 is YSLEER. In DNA, the CDR3 is TGCGCCAGCAGCCAAATAAACTCGCGGGACCGGGAGCTGTTTTTT. Translating it yields CASSQINSRDRELFF.

The chain is built from TRBV12-3 or TRBV12-4 and TRBJ2-1, with D perhaps matching TRBD1 or TRBD2 (6 bases each). V was shortened by 8 bases and J by 5 bases, with 19 bases between the two germline ends. The CDR3 runs 15 residues. CDR3 protein: CASALTGALNNEQFF. CDR3 DNA: TGTGCCAGCGCTTTGACGGGGGCGCTCAACAATGAGCAGTTCTTC.

The chain has TRBV20-1 and TRBJ1-5; 9 bases are a match to TRBD1. Germline CDR1 is DFQATT and CDR2 is SNEGSKA (reference sequence). This CDR3 comprises 15 residues. Unmatched junction bases numbered 3, after V lost 1 base and J lost 2 bases. The CDR3 bases are TGCAGTGCTAGAGTCAGGACAGGGGGCAATCAGCCCCAGCATTTT. Its translation is CSARVRTGGNQPQHF.

This sequence joins TRBV6-6 and TRBJ2-1, with no clear D. The CDR3 spans 12 residues. The germline V gene has CDR1 MNHNY and CDR2 SVGAGI (reference sequence). V shed 8 bases and J shed 4 bases, with 9 bases lying between them. CDR3 loop: CASWVGYNEQFF. The CDR3 nucleotides are TGTGCCAGCTGGGTGGGGTACAATGAGCAGTTCTTC.

This clonotype has just a few counts. The chain links TRBV6-1 to TRBJ1-1; 7 bases agree with TRBD1. Germline CDR1 is MNHNS and CDR2 is SASEGT. V was pared by 6 bases and J by 1 base, with 5 bases of the junction left unmatched. The CDR3 length is 14 residues. CDR3 bases: TGTGCCAGCAGCCGACAGGGTACGAACACTGAAGCTTTCTTT. This gives the protein CASSRQGTNTEAFF.

This clonotype occurred a few times. V gene TRBV20-1 combines with J gene TRBJ2-3; no clear D gene. The CDR3 contains 14 residues. The V end was cut by 6 bases, the J end by 0 bases, with 13 bases between. Germline CDR1 is DFQATT and CDR2 is SNEGSKA (reference sequence). The DNA of the CDR3 is TGCAGTGCAAGCCCACCCCCTAGCACAGATACGCAGTATTTT. Amino acids: CSASPPPSTDTQYF.